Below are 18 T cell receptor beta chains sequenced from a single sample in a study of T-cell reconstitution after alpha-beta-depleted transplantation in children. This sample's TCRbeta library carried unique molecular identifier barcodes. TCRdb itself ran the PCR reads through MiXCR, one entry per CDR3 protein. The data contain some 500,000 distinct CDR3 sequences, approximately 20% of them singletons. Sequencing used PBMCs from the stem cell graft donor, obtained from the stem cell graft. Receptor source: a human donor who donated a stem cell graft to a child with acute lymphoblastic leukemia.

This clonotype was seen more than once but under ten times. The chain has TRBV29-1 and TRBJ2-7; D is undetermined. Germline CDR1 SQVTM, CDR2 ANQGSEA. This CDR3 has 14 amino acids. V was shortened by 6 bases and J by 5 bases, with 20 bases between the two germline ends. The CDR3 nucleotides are TGCAGCGTCCCGCTTCTGGGCAGTTCCGACGAGCAGTACTTC. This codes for CSVPLLGSSDEQYF.

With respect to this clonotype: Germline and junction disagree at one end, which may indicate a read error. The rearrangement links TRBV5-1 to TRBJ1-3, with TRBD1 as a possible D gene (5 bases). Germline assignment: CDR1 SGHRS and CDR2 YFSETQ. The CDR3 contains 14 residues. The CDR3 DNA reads TGCGCCAGCAGTGGGACGGGTTCTGGAAACATCATATATTTT. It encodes CASSGTGSGNIIYF.

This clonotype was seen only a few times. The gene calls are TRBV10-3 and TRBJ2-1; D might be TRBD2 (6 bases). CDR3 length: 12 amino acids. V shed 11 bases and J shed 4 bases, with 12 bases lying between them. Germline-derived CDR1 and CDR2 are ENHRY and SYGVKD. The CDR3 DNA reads TGTGCCGCCGCGGAGGGTTACAATGAGCAGTTCTTC. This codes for CAAAEGYNEQFF.

As DNA, the CDR3 is TGTGCCACCTCCCAAGCTGCACTAGCGGGAGGAGTCCATGAGCAGTTCTTC. Amino acid sequence: CATSQAALAGGVHEQFF. The chain uses TRBV3-1 and TRBJ2-1, with TRBD2 matching 12 bases. Germline CDR1 is LGHDT and CDR2 is YNNKEL (reference sequence). The CDR3 has 17 amino acids. V was clipped by 10 bases and J by 8 bases; unmatched bases: 18.

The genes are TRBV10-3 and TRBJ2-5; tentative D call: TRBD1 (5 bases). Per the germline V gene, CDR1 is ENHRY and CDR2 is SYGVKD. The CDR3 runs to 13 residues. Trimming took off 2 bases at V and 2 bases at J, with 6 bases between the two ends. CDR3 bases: TGTGCCATCAGTGAGAGGGGTCAAGAGACCCAGTACTTC. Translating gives CAISERGQETQYF.

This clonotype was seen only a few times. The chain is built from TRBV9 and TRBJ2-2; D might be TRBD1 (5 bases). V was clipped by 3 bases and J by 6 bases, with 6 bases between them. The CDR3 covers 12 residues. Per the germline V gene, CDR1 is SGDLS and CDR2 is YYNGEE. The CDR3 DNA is TGTGCCAGCAGCGAAGGGGCCGGGGAGCTGTTTTTT. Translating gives CASSEGAGELFF.

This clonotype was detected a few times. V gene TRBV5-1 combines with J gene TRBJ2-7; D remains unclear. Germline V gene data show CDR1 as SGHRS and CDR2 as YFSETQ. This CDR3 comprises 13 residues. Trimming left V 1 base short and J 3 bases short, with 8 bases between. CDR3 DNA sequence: TGCGCCAGCAGCTTGCAGTGGGACTACGAGCAGTACTTC. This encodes CASSLQWDYEQYF.

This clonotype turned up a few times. This chain's CDR3 is CASSPGDGRAGNEQFF. CDR3 coding DNA: TGCGCCAGCAGCCCCGGCGACGGGAGGGCCGGCAATGAGCAGTTCTTC. The gene calls are TRBV4-1 and TRBJ2-1, with 8 bases that match TRBD2. The CDR3 runs 16 residues. Germline values: CDR1 MGHRA, CDR2 YSYEKL. J was trimmed by 6 bases and V by 4 bases; bases with no gene match: 11.

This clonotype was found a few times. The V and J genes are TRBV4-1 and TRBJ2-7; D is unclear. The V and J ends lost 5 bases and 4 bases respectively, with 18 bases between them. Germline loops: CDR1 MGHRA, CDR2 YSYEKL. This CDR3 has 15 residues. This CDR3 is CASSTPGRDLYEQYF. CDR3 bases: TGCGCCAGCAGCACTCCGGGCCGAGACCTGTACGAGCAGTACTTC.

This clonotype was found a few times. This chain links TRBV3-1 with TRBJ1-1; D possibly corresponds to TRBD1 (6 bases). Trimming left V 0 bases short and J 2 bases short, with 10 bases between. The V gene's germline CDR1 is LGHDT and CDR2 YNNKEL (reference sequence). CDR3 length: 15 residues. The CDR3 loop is CASSQEVGQNTEAFF. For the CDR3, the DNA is TGTGCCAGCAGCCAAGAAGTGGGACAAAACACTGAAGCTTTCTTT.

The CDR3 DNA reads TGTGCCAGCAGTCCTCGGGACAGGGTCGACACCGGGGAGCTGTTTTTT. This codes for CASSPRDRVDTGELFF. The chain joins TRBV6-4 to TRBJ2-2; 9 positions match TRBD1. CDR1 MRHNA and CDR2 SNTAGT come from the germline V gene. Germline trimming cut 5 bases from V and 3 bases from J; bases unmatched to any gene: 7. There are 16 residues in the CDR3.

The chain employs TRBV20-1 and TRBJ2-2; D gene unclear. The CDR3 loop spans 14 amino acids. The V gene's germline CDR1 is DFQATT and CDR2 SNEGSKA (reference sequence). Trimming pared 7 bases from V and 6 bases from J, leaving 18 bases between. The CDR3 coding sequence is TGCAGTGTTGACGACGGGTCCGAGGCCGGGGAGCTGTTTTTT. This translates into CSVDDGSEAGELFF.

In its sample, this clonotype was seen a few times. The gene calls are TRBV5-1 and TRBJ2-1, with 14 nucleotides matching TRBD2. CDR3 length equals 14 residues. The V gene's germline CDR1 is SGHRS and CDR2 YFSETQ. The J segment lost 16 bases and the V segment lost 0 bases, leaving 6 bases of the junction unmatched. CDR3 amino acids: CASSLDSGLAGVFF. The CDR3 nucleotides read TGCGCCAGCAGCTTGGACTCGGGACTAGCGGGAGTTTTCTTC.

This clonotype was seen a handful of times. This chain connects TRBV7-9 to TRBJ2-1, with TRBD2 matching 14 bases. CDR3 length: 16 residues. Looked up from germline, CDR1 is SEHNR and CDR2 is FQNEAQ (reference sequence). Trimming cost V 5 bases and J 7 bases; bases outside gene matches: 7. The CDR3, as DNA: TGTGCCAGCAGCCAAGGGACTAGCGGGAGTTGGAATGAGCAGTTCTTC. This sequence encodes CASSQGTSGSWNEQFF.

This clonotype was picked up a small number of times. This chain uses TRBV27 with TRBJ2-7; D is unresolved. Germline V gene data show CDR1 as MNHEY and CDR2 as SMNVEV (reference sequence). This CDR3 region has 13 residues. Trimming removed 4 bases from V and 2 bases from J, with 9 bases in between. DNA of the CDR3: TGTGCCAGCAGTTCCCGACAAGCCTACGAGCAGTACTTC. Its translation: CASSSRQAYEQYF.

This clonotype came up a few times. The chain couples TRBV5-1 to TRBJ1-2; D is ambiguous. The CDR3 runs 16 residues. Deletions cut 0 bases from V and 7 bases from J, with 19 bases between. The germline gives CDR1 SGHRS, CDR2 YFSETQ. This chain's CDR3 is CASSLGERVNYFGYTF. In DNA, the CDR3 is TGCGCCAGCAGCTTGGGAGAGAGGGTTAACTATTTTGGCTACACCTTC. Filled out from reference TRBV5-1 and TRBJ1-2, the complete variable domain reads KAGVTQTPRYLIKTRGQQVTLSCSPISGHRSVSWYQQTPGQGLQFLFEYFSETQRNKGNFPGRFSGRQFSNSRSEMNVSTLELGDSALYLCASSLGERVNYFGYTFGSGTRLTVV.

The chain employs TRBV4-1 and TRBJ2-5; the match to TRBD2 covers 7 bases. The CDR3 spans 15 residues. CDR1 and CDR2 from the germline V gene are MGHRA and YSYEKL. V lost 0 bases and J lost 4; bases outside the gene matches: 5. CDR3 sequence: CASSQEGRVLETQYF. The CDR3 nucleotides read TGCGCCAGCAGCCAAGAGGGGAGGGTTTTAGAGACCCAGTACTTC.

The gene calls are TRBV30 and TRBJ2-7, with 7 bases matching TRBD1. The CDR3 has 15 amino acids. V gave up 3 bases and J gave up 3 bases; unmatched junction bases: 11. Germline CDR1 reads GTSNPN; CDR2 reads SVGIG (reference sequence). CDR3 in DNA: TGTGCCTGGAGGCCCGACAGGGTCCCGGACTACGAGCAGTACTTC. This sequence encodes CAWRPDRVPDYEQYF.